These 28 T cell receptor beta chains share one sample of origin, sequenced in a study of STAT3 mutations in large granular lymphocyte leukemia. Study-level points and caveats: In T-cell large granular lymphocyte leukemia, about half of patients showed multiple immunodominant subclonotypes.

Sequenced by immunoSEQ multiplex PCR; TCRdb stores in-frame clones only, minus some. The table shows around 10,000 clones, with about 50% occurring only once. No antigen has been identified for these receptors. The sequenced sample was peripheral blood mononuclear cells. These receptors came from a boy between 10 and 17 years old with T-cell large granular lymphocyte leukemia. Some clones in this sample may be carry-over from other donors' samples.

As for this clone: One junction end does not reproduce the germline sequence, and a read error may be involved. CDR3: CASRLGQRGVTDTQYF. Here the CDR3 DNA reads TGTGCCAGCAGGTTAGGGCAGCGGGGGGTCACAGATACGCAGTATTTT. V and J are TRBV7-2 and TRBJ2-3; 9 positions agree with TRBD2. The CDR3 spans 16 residues. Per germline, CDR1 SGHTA and CDR2 FQGNSA.

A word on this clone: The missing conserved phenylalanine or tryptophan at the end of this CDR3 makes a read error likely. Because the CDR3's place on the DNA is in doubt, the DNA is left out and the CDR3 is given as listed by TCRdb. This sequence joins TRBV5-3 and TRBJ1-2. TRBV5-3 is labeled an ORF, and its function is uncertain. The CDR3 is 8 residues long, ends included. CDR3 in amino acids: CAYLPGAT.

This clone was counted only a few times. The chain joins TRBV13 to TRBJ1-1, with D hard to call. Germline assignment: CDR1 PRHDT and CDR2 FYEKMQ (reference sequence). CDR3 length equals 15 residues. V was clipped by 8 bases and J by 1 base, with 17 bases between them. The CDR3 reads CASWSSLNGNTEAFF. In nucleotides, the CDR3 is TGTGCCAGCTGGAGCAGCTTAAACGGGAACACTGAAGCTTTCTTT.

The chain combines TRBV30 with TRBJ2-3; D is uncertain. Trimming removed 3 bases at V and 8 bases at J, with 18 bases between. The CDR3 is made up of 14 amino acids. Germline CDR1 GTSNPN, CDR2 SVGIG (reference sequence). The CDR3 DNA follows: TGTGCCTGGAGCCCGAATGCCGTTACTGGTACGCAGTATTTT. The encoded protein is CAWSPNAVTGTQYF.

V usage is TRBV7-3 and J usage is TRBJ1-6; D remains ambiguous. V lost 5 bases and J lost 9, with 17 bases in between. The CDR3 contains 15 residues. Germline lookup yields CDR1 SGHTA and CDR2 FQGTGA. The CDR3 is CASSLRPGPVSPLHF. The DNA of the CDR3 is TGTGCCAGCAGCCTTAGGCCGGGCCCGGTTTCACCCCTCCACTTT.

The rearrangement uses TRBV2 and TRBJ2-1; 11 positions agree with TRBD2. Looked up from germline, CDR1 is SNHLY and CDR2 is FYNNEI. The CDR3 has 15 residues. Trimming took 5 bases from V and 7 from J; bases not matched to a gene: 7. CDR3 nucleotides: TGTGCCAGCAGTTGGACTAGCGGGCTACAAAATGAGCAGTTCTTC. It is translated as CASSWTSGLQNEQFF.

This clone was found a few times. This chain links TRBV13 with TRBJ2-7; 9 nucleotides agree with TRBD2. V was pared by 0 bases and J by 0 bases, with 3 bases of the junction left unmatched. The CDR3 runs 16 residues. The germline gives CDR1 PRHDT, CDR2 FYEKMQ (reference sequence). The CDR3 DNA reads TGTGCCAGCAGCTTAGGCCTAGCGGGGCTCTCCTACGAGCAGTACTTC. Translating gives CASSLGLAGLSYEQYF.

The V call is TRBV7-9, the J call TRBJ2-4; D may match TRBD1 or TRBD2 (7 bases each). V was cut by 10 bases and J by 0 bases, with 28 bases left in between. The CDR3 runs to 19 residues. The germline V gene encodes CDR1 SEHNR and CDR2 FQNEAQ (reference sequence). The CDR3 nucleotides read TGTGCCACATCAGGGGGGGGACATGGAAGGCTATTAGCCAAAAACATTCAGTACTTC. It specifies CATSGGGHGRLLAKNIQYF.

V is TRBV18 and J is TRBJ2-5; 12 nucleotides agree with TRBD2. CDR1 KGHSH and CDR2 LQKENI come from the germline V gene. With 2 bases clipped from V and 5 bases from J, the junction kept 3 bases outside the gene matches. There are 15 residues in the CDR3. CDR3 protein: CASSPGLAGRETQYF. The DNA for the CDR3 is TGTGCCAGCTCACCAGGACTAGCGGGAAGGGAGACCCAGTACTTC.

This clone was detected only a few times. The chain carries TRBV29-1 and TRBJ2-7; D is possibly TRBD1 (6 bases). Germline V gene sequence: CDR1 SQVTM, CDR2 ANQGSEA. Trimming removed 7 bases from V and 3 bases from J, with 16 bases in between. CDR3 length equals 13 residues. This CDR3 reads CSALRDTHYEQYF. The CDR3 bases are TGCAGCGCTCTCCGGGACACCCACTACGAGCAGTACTTC.

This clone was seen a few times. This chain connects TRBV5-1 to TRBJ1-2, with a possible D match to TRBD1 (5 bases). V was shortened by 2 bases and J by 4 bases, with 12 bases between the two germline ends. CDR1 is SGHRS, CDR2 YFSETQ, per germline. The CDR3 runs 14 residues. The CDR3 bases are TGCGCCAGCAGCTTCACGGGGGAGGGCTATGGCTACACCTTC. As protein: CASSFTGEGYGYTF.

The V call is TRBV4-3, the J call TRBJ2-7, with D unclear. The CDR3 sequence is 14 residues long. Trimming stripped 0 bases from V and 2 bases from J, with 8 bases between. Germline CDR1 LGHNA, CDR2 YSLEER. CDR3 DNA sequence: TGCGCCAGCAGCCAAGATTCCAGGACCTACGAGCAGTACTTC. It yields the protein CASSQDSRTYEQYF.

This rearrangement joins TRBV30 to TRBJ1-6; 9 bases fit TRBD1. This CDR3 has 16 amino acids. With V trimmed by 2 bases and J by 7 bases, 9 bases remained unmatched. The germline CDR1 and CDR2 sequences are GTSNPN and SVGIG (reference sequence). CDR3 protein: CAWSTTPGTGNSPLHF. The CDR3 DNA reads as TGTGCCTGGAGTACAACCCCCGGGACAGGGAATTCACCCCTCCACTTT.

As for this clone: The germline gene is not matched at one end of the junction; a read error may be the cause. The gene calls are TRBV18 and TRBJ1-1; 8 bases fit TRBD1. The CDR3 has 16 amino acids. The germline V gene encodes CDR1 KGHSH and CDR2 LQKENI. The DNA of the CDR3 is TGTGCCAGCTCACCGCCCGGTCGACAGGGGAACGCTGAAGCTTTCTTT. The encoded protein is CASSPPGRQGNAEAFF.

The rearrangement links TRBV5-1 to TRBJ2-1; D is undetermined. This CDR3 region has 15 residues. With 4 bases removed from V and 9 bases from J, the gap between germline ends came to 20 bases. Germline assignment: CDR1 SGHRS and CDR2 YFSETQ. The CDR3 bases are TGCGCCAGCAGCAGCCAACCGCTTAGTGGTGGTGAGCAGTTCTTC. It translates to CASSSQPLSGGEQFF.

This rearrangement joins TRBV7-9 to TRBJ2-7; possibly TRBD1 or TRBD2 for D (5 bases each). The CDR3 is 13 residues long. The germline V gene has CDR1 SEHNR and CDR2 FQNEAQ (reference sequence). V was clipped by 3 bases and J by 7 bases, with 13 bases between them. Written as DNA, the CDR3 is TGTGCCAGCAGCTTTGGTGGGGGAGAAGAGCAGTACTTC. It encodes CASSFGGGEEQYF.

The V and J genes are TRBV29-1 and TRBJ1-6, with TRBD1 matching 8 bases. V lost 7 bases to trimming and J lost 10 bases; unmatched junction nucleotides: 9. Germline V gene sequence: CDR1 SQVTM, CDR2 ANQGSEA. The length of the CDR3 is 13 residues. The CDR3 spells CSALDREGSPLHF. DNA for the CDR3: TGCAGCGCCCTGGACAGGGAGGGCTCACCCCTCCACTTT.

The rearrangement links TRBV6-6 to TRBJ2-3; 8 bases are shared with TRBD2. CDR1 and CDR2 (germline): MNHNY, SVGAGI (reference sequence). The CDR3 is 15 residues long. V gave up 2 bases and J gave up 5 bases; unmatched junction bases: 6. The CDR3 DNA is TGTGCCAGCAGTTACAGAGCGACTAGCGAAGATACGCAGTATTTT. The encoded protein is CASSYRATSEDTQYF.

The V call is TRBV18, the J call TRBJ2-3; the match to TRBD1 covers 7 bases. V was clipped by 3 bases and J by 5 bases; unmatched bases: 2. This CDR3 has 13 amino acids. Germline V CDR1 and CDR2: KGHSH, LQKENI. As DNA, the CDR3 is TGTGCCAGCTCACCGTCAGGGGGAGATACGCAGTATTTT. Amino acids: CASSPSGGDTQYF. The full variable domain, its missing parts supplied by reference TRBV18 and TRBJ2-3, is NAGVMQNPRHLVRRRGQEARLRCSPMKGHSHVYWYRQLPEEGLKFMVYLQKENIIDESGMPKERFSAEFPKEGPSILRIQQVVRGDSAAYFCASSPSGGDTQYFGPGTRLTVL.

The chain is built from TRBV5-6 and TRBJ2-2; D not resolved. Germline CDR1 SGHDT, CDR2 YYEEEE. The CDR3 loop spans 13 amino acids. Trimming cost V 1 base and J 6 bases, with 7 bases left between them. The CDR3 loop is CASSLPFAGELFF. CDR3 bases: TGTGCCAGCAGCTTGCCGTTCGCCGGGGAGCTGTTTTTT.

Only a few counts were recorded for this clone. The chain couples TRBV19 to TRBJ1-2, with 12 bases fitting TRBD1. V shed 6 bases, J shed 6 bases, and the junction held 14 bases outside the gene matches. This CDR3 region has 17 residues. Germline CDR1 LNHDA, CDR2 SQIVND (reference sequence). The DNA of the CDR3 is TGTGCCAGTAGCAGGCGCCCGGGGACAGGGGGCGCCGATGGCTACACCTTC. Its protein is CASSRRPGTGGADGYTF.

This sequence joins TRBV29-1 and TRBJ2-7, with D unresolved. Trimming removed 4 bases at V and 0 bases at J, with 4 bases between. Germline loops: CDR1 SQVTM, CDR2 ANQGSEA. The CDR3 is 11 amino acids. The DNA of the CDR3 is TGCAGCGTTGGACACTCCTACGAGCAGTACTTC. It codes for CSVGHSYEQYF.

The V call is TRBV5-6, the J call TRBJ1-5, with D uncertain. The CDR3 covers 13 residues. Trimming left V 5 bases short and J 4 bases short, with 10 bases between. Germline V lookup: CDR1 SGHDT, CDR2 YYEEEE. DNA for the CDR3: TGTGCCAGCAGTTCCGGCAGGAATCAGCCCCAGCATTTT. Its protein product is CASSSGRNQPQHF. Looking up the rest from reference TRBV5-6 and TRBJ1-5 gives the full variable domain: DAGVTQSPTHLIKTRGQQVTLRCSPKSGHDTVSWYQQALGQGPQFIFQYYEEEERQRGNFPDRFSGHQFPNYSSELNVNALLLGDSALYLCASSSGRNQPQHFGDGTRLSIL.

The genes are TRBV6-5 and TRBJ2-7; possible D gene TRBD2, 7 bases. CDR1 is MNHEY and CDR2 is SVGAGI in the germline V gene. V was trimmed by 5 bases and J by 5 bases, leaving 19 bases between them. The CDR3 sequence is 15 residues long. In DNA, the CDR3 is TGTGCCAGCAGTCTCGCGGGGGCCCAACCCCACGAGCAGTACTTC. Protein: CASSLAGAQPHEQYF.

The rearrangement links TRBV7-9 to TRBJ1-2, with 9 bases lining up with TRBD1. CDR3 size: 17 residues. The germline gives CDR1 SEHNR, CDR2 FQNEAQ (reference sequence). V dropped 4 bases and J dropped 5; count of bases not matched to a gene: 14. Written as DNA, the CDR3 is TGTGCCAGCAGCTCGGGGTCCACAGGGGGCTCTGTTTATGGCTACACCTTC. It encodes CASSSGSTGGSVYGYTF.

This CDR3 reads CASSLGPAYEQYF. The CDR3 DNA follows: TGTGCCAGCAGCTTGGGGCCTGCCTACGAGCAGTACTTC. The chain has TRBV5-6 and TRBJ2-7; no firm D call. Germline V gives CDR1 SGHDT, CDR2 YYEEEE. This CDR3 has 13 residues. The V end was cut by 0 bases, the J end by 2 bases, with 6 bases between.

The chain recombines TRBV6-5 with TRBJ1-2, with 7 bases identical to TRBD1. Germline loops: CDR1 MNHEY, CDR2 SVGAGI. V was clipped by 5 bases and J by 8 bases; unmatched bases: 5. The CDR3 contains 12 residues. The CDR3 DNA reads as TGTGCCAGCAGTACAGGGGTAAAAGGCTACACCTTC. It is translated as CASSTGVKGYTF.

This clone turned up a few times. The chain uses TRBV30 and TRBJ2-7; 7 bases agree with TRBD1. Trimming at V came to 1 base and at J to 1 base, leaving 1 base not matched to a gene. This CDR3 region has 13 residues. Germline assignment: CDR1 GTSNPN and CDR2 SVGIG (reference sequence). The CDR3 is CAWSGQGSYEQYF. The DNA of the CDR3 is TGTGCCTGGAGTGGACAGGGATCCTACGAGCAGTACTTC.